This entry features one T cell receptor (beta chain) sequence. Its antigen is still unknown. This entry belongs to a study of cytomegalovirus exposure and HLA in healthy donors. The PCR was carried out with 60 Vbeta primers and 13 Jbeta primers. The assay was immunoSEQ multiplex PCR, and TCRdb's table has in-frame clones only and misses some. Among about 180,000 clones listed, under 80% were seen once. Study conclusions and caveats: Specific recognition of CMV antigens was confirmed in vitro for a few chains (all CMV-associated).

This CDR3 spans 16 amino acids. The junction had 5 bases not matched to a gene; V was cut back by 3 bases and J by 1 base. Germline CDR1 is MDHEN and CDR2 is SYDVKM. This TCR derives from a woman in her 30s in good health and CMV-seropositive. This chain links TRBV28 with TRBJ1-5; TRBD1 matches 8 bases. Specimen: PBMCs. The CDR3 DNA reads as TGTGCCAGCAGTTTGGGGACAGGCTACAGCAATCAGCCCCAGCATTTT. This sequence encodes CASSLGTGYSNQPQHF.